The 30 T cell receptor beta chains below were found in one sample sequenced in a study of shared clonotypes between healthy human individuals. Sequenced by immunoSEQ multiplex PCR; TCRdb stores in-frame clones only, minus some. The table shows millions of clones, with approximately 94% occurring only once. Naive CD8 cells lacked CD45RO, underwent positive selection for CCR7 and left out terminally differentiated effector memory CD45RA+ cells. Sequencing was done on a sample of naive CD8+ T cells sorted from blood. These receptor sequences come from a man between 18 and 29 years old in good health.

The chain links TRBV6-5 to TRBJ2-7; TRBD1 agrees at 7 bases. Germline V gene data show CDR1 as MNHEY and CDR2 as SVGAGI. The CDR3 totals 15 residues. V gave up 4 bases and J gave up 2 bases; unmatched junction bases: 8. The CDR3 region has the DNA TGTGCCAGCAGTTCCCAGGGACAGCCCACCTACGAGCAGTACTTC. Its translation is CASSSQGQPTYEQYF.

The J gene is TRBJ2-2, the V gene TRBV5-1, with 8 bases that match TRBD1. This CDR3 has 14 residues. With 2 bases clipped from V and 8 bases from J, the junction kept 5 bases outside the gene matches. Germline V lookup: CDR1 SGHRS, CDR2 YFSETQ. The CDR3 nucleotides read TGCGCCAGCAGCTTCGGACAGGGATTAGGGGAGCTGTTTTTT. This encodes CASSFGQGLGELFF.

A note on this clone: The same CDR3 is also encoded by other DNA sequences in this sample. The chain carries TRBV28 and TRBJ1-1; a weak D match, TRBD1 (5 bases). Trimming removed 3 bases at V and 1 base at J, with 6 bases between. Germline loops: CDR1 MDHEN, CDR2 SYDVKM. This CDR3 has 13 residues. The CDR3, as DNA: TGTGCCAGCAGTTTTAGGGGGAACACTGAAGCTTTCTTT. Encoded protein: CASSFRGNTEAFF.

The table lists this clone with a count of one. This sequence joins TRBV5-4 and TRBJ2-7; 10 positions match TRBD2. The CDR3 sequence is 15 residues long. Germline CDR1 reads SGHNT; CDR2 reads YYREEE (reference sequence). V shed 5 bases, J shed 4 bases, and the junction held 9 bases outside the gene matches. The CDR3 region is CASSWSGRAGYEQYF. The CDR3 DNA follows: TGTGCCAGCAGTTGGAGCGGGAGGGCTGGTTACGAGCAGTACTTC.

This chain uses TRBV27 with TRBJ1-1; D call uncertain. Germline CDR1 reads MNHEY; CDR2 reads SMNVEV (reference sequence). The CDR3 runs to 14 residues. Trimming pared 2 bases from V and 5 bases from J, leaving 12 bases between. The CDR3 DNA reads TGTGCCAGCAGTTTAATCGGGAGTTGGACTGAAGCTTTCTTT. This sequence encodes CASSLIGSWTEAFF.

The V and J genes are TRBV5-6 and TRBJ2-1; D is uncertain. Germline V gives CDR1 SGHDT, CDR2 YYEEEE. V was shortened by 2 bases and J by 2 bases, with 5 bases between the two germline ends. The CDR3 is 13 residues long. The CDR3 DNA follows: TGTGCCAGCAGCTTTGACACCTACAATGAGCAGTTCTTC. It specifies CASSFDTYNEQFF.

The genes are TRBV10-3 and TRBJ2-7; 10 nucleotides align to TRBD2. The CDR3 spans 14 residues. Germline CDR1 is ENHRY and CDR2 is SYGVKD. V gave up 3 bases and J gave up 5 bases; unmatched junction bases: 4. The CDR3 DNA reads TGTGCCATCAGTGATCTAGCGGGAGCAAACGAGCAGTACTTC. Protein sequence: CAISDLAGANEQYF.

The chain uses TRBV9 and TRBJ1-1; D uncertain. V was shortened by 4 bases and J by 7 bases, with 20 bases between the two germline ends. Germline loops: CDR1 SGDLS, CDR2 YYNGEE. This CDR3 contains 15 residues. Here the CDR3 DNA reads TGTGCCAGCAGCCCCCGGACTCCCGCAGATAATGAAGCTTTCTTT. Its translation: CASSPRTPADNEAFF. The variable domain in full, with the rest retrieved from reference TRBV9 and TRBJ1-1, is DSGVTQTPKHLITATGQRVTLRCSPRSGDLSVYWYQQSLDQGLQFLIQYYNGEERAKGNILERFSAQQFPDLHSELNLSSLELGDSALYFCASSPRTPADNEAFFGQGTRLTVV.

This sequence joins TRBV6-6 and TRBJ1-6; D is uncertain. Germline CDR1 and CDR2: MNHNY and SVGAGI (reference sequence). V lost 4 bases and J 7 bases, leaving 11 bases between the germline ends. This CDR3 is built from 14 residues. The CDR3 sequence: CASSSDGPNSPLHF. The DNA for the CDR3 is TGTGCCAGCAGTTCCGACGGTCCCAATTCACCCCTCCACTTT.

The chain employs TRBV4-3 and TRBJ2-1, with D perhaps matching TRBD2 (5 bases). This CDR3 region has 19 residues. Germline V gene data show CDR1 as LGHNA and CDR2 as YSLEER. The V and J ends lost 0 bases and 0 bases respectively, with 18 bases between them. CDR3 residues: CASSQDLSGGSTSYNEQFF. The CDR3 DNA reads as TGCGCCAGCAGCCAAGATCTGAGCGGAGGCTCTACCTCCTACAATGAGCAGTTCTTC.

The chain employs TRBV13 and TRBJ2-1; D perhaps matches TRBD2 (7 bases). In germline, CDR1 is PRHDT, CDR2 FYEKMQ (reference sequence). The V end was cut by 5 bases, the J end by 2 bases, with 10 bases between. The CDR3 has 14 residues. CDR3 sequence: CASSPGGPYNEQFF. The CDR3 region has the DNA TGTGCCAGCAGCCCCGGGGGGCCCTACAATGAGCAGTTCTTC.

Note on this clone: The sample contains more than one DNA sequence encoding this CDR3. The chain combines TRBV6-5 with TRBJ2-7; no clear D. Germline assignment: CDR1 MNHEY and CDR2 SVGAGI. The CDR3 runs 13 residues. Trimming shortened V by 3 bases and J by 0 bases, and 6 bases separated the two germline ends. The CDR3 loop reads CASSYGISYEQYF. CDR3 in DNA: TGTGCCAGCAGTTATGGGATCTCCTACGAGCAGTACTTC.

This chain uses TRBV4-1 with TRBJ2-1; TRBD2 matches 7 bases. Looked up from germline, CDR1 is MGHRA and CDR2 is YSYEKL. The CDR3 sequence is 17 residues long. The junction had 7 bases not matched to a gene; V was cut back by 0 bases and J by 2 bases. This CDR3 reads CASSQDERGGPYNEQFF. In DNA form, the CDR3 reads TGCGCCAGCAGCCAAGATGAGCGCGGGGGTCCCTACAATGAGCAGTTCTTC.

V usage is TRBV12-5 and J usage is TRBJ1-5, with D unclear. Germline lookup yields CDR1 LGHNT and CDR2 FRNRAP. The V end was cut by 3 bases, the J end by 0 bases, with 3 bases between. There are 13 residues in the CDR3. The DNA for the CDR3 is TGTGCTAGTGGTTTAGATAGCAATCAGCCCCAGCATTTT. Protein sequence: CASGLDSNQPQHF.

The chain carries TRBV13 and TRBJ2-2; D gene unclear. In germline, CDR1 is PRHDT, CDR2 FYEKMQ (reference sequence). CDR3 length: 15 residues. V lost 1 base to trimming and J lost 2 bases, with 8 bases between them. The CDR3 DNA is TGTGCCAGCAGCTTAGAGGGTCTCAACACCGGGGAGCTGTTTTTT. It specifies CASSLEGLNTGELFF.

On this clone itself: This CDR3 is also generated by other DNA sequences in the sample. V and J are TRBV11-2 and TRBJ2-3; D ambiguous. With 3 bases removed from V and 2 bases from J, the gap between germline ends came to 3 bases. The CDR3 has 12 amino acids. Germline lookup yields CDR1 SGHAT and CDR2 FQNNGV. The DNA for the CDR3 is TGTGCCAGCAGCTTGTCCACAGATACGCAGTATTTT. Translating gives CASSLSTDTQYF.

The J gene is TRBJ2-1, the V gene TRBV27, with D possibly TRBD1 on 6 matching bases. CDR1 is MNHEY, CDR2 SMNVEV, per germline (reference sequence). The CDR3 totals 13 residues. V shed 2 bases and J shed 11 bases, with 13 bases lying between them. The CDR3 reads CASSLGLRDKQFF. DNA for the CDR3: TGTGCCAGCAGTTTAGGTCTAAGGGACAAGCAGTTCTTC.

V is TRBV30 and J is TRBJ2-5; weak D call: TRBD1 (5 bases). There are 14 residues in the CDR3. V shed 3 bases and J shed 0 bases, with 11 bases lying between them. Germline CDR1 and CDR2: GTSNPN and SVGIG (reference sequence). CDR3 in DNA: TGTGCCTGGAGCGGTCAGGGTAACCAAGAGACCCAGTACTTC. Translated: CAWSGQGNQETQYF.

As for this clone: Within the sample, other DNA sequences also encode this same CDR3. This chain joins TRBV27 and TRBJ2-7, with D unclear. Germline CDR1 is MNHEY and CDR2 is SMNVEV (reference sequence). V dropped 3 bases and J dropped 0 bases, with 6 bases sitting between them. CDR3 size: 13 residues. The CDR3 is CASSFSYSYEQYF. The CDR3 nucleotides read TGTGCCAGCAGTTTTTCGTACTCCTACGAGCAGTACTTC.

This clone was recorded only once. The rearrangement uses TRBV4-3 and TRBJ2-3; 11 nucleotides match TRBD2. This CDR3 has 16 amino acids. The J segment lost 2 bases and the V segment lost 4 bases, leaving 5 bases of the junction unmatched. CDR1 LGHNA and CDR2 YSLEER come from the germline V gene. The CDR3 is CASSPIAGGLTDTQYF. CDR3 nucleotide sequence: TGCGCCAGCAGCCCTATAGCGGGAGGGCTCACAGATACGCAGTATTTT.

The gene calls are TRBV2 and TRBJ2-1; 8 bases fit TRBD2. Germline lookup yields CDR1 SNHLY and CDR2 FYNNEI. The CDR3 contains 15 residues. The V segment lost 2 bases and the J segment 6 bases; nucleotides outside the gene matches: 6. In nucleotides, the CDR3 is TGTGCCAGCAGTGAACAGCGGGGGCTCGGCAATGAGCAGTTCTTC. Translating gives CASSEQRGLGNEQFF.

The J gene is TRBJ2-2, the V gene TRBV7-8; TRBD1 matches at 8 bases. Germline lookup yields CDR1 SGHVS and CDR2 FQNEAQ. The CDR3 sequence is 15 residues long. V trimming: 5 bases; J trimming: 2 bases; junction bases outside the gene matches: 4. This chain's CDR3 is CASSKGTGNTGELFF. CDR3 bases: TGTGCCAGCAGCAAGGGGACAGGAAACACCGGGGAGCTGTTTTTT.

J is TRBJ1-1 and V is TRBV7-9, with 8 bases aligning to TRBD1. CDR3 length: 15 amino acids. J lost 1 base, V lost 4 bases, and 5 bases had no gene match. In germline, CDR1 is SEHNR, CDR2 FQNEAQ (reference sequence). This CDR3 is CASSSRGTGNTEAFF. For the CDR3, the DNA is TGTGCCAGCAGCTCTAGAGGGACAGGGAACACTGAAGCTTTCTTT.

The genes are TRBV6-5 and TRBJ2-1; 8 nucleotides line up with TRBD2. This CDR3 has 15 residues. J was trimmed by 8 bases and V by 3 bases; bases with no gene match: 9. Germline CDR1 is MNHEY and CDR2 is SVGAGI. The CDR3: CASSYQGLVGYEQFF. For the CDR3, the DNA is TGTGCCAGCAGTTATCAGGGACTAGTAGGCTATGAGCAGTTCTTC.

This chain connects TRBV7-9 to TRBJ2-5; weak D call: TRBD1 (6 bases). Germline V gene sequence: CDR1 SEHNR, CDR2 FQNEAQ (reference sequence). The CDR3 is 12 amino acids. V shed 5 bases and J shed 13 bases, with 17 bases lying between them. The CDR3 here is CASSPDGQYLYF. CDR3 coding DNA: TGTGCCAGCAGCCCGGACGGACAGTACCTGTACTTC.

The rearrangement links TRBV10-3 to TRBJ1-1; D is perhaps TRBD1 (5 bases). V lost 4 bases, J lost 4 bases, and 13 bases lay in between. Germline CDR1 is ENHRY and CDR2 is SYGVKD. The CDR3 covers 14 residues. For the CDR3, the DNA is TGTGCCATCAGTGGATCCCCGGGGGGCACTGAAGCTTTCTTT. As protein: CAISGSPGGTEAFF.

This chain joins TRBV7-6 and TRBJ2-7; TRBD2 matches 11 bases. In germline, CDR1 is SGHVS, CDR2 FNYEAQ. The CDR3 extends over 14 amino acids. V lost 4 bases, J lost 7 bases, and 6 bases stayed unmatched. The CDR3 reads CASSSGTSGREQYF. In DNA form, the CDR3 reads TGTGCCAGCAGCTCCGGGACTAGCGGTCGGGAGCAGTACTTC.

This chain links TRBV5-6 with TRBJ2-7; 7 bases match TRBD1. CDR1 SGHDT and CDR2 YYEEEE come from the germline V gene. CDR3 length equals 13 residues. The V segment lost 3 bases and the J segment 5 bases; nucleotides outside the gene matches: 5. The CDR3 loop reads CASSYDRVDEQYF. CDR3 bases: TGTGCCAGCAGCTACGACAGGGTGGACGAGCAGTACTTC. Full variable domain (outside the CDR3, taken from reference TRBV5-6 and TRBJ2-7): DAGVTQSPTHLIKTRGQQVTLRCSPKSGHDTVSWYQQALGQGPQFIFQYYEEEERQRGNFPDRFSGHQFPNYSSELNVNALLLGDSALYLCASSYDRVDEQYFGPGTRLTVT.

The chain carries TRBV5-1 and TRBJ1-5; the D is unclear. The V gene lost 4 bases and the J gene lost 3 bases, with 11 bases spanning the gap. The CDR3 totals 14 residues. From germline, CDR1 is SGHRS and CDR2 YFSETQ. CDR3 protein: CASSPDHLNQPQHF. CDR3 sequence (DNA): TGCGCCAGCAGCCCGGACCACCTCAATCAGCCCCAGCATTTT.

The J gene is TRBJ1-1, the V gene TRBV4-1; D gene uncertain. The V gene's germline CDR1 is MGHRA and CDR2 YSYEKL. The V gene lost 2 bases and the J gene lost 0 bases, with 10 bases spanning the gap. The CDR3 has 15 residues. Written as DNA, the CDR3 is TGCGCCAGCAGCCAACGTCGAACTATGAACACTGAAGCTTTCTTT. Amino acids: CASSQRRTMNTEAFF.